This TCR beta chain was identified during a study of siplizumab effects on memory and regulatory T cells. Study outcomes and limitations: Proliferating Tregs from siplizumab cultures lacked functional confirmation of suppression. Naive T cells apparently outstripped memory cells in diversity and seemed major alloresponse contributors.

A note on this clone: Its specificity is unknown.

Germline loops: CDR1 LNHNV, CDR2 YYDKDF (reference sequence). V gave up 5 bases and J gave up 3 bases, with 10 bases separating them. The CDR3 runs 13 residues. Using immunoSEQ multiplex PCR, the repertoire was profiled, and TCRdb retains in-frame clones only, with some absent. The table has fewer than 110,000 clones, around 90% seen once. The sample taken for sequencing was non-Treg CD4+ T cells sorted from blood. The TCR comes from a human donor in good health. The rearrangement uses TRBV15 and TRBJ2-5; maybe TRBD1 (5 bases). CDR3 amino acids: CATSGAPKETQYF. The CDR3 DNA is TGTGCCACCAGCGGGGCCCCCAAAGAGACCCAGTACTTC.